These 10 T cell receptor beta chains were sequenced from one sample in a study of shared clonotypes between healthy human individuals. The protocol was immunoSEQ multiplex PCR, while the TCRdb copy is restricted to in-frame clones and leaves out a portion. The sample consists of under 1 million clones, 85% to 95% of them appearing once. Only CD45RO-negative cells positively selected for CCR7 counted as naive CD8 cells, so terminally differentiated effector memory CD45RA+ cells were excluded. Specimen: naive CD8+ T cells sorted from blood. These receptors were obtained from a man aged 25 to 45 in good health.

The chain joins TRBV29-1 to TRBJ1-1; D not resolved. The V and J ends lost 3 bases and 1 base respectively, with 6 bases between them. Germline V lookup: CDR1 SQVTM, CDR2 ANQGSEA. This CDR3 is 12 amino acids long. In nucleotides, the CDR3 is TGCAGCGTTGACAAGGGGAACACTGAAGCTTTCTTT. Its protein product is CSVDKGNTEAFF.

The V gene is TRBV7-9, the J gene TRBJ2-5, with 7 nucleotides matching TRBD1. Losses at the gene ends were 5 bases for V and 2 bases for J; bases not matched to a gene: 8. The germline CDR1 and CDR2 sequences are SEHNR and FQNEAQ (reference sequence). The CDR3 loop spans 15 amino acids. The CDR3 DNA reads TGTGCCAGCAGCCGCCGGACAGGCGAACAAGAGACCCAGTACTTC. It encodes CASSRRTGEQETQYF.

V gene TRBV4-2 combines with J gene TRBJ1-4; D possibly corresponds to TRBD1 (5 bases). Trimming shortened V by 1 base and J by 8 bases, and 26 bases separated the two germline ends. Germline V lookup: CDR1 LGHNA, CDR2 YNFKEQ. CDR3 size: 19 residues. The CDR3 nucleotides are TGTGCCAGCAGCCAAGTTAGGGCCGGTGGTAACGGGGCTGACGAAAAACTGTTTTTT. Translating gives CASSQVRAGGNGADEKLFF.

The V call is TRBV11-3, the J call TRBJ2-1, with D possibly TRBD1 on 5 matching bases. V was shortened by 5 bases and J by 3 bases, with 5 bases between the two germline ends. CDR3 size: 12 residues. Looked up from germline, CDR1 is SGHNT and CDR2 is YENEEA. Written as DNA, the CDR3 is TGTGCCAGCAGCGACAGCTACAATGAGCAGTTCTTC. Residues: CASSDSYNEQFF.

The chain combines TRBV7-9 with TRBJ2-3, with TRBD2 identical over 14 bases. The CDR3 consists of 19 residues. Germline CDR1 is SEHNR and CDR2 is FQNEAQ (reference sequence). Trimming at V came to 4 bases and at J to 3 bases, leaving 12 bases not matched to a gene. In DNA, the CDR3 is TGTGCCAGCAGCTCCCTGCCCGGGACTAGCGGGAGTACGACAGATACGCAGTATTTT. Its translation is CASSSLPGTSGSTTDTQYF.

V and J are TRBV29-1 and TRBJ2-1; a weak D match, TRBD2 (6 bases). With 0 bases removed from V and 4 bases from J, the gap between germline ends came to 13 bases. CDR3 length: 15 amino acids. Germline CDR1 is SQVTM and CDR2 is ANQGSEA. CDR3 sequence: CSVEERLALYNEQFF. In DNA form, the CDR3 reads TGCAGCGTTGAAGAACGGCTAGCGCTATACAATGAGCAGTTCTTC.

This clone was counted a few times. The V and J genes are TRBV27 and TRBJ2-6, with D tentatively TRBD1 or TRBD2 (5 bases each). The CDR3 covers 19 residues. Looked up from germline, CDR1 is MNHEY and CDR2 is SMNVEV (reference sequence). V was shortened by 3 bases and J by 0 bases, with 18 bases between the two germline ends. In DNA form, the CDR3 reads TGTGCCAGCAGTTTCCGTGGTGGGGGAACCATCTCTGGGGCCAACGTCCTGACTTTC. Translated, it gives CASSFRGGGTISGANVLTF. Drawing the rest from reference TRBV27 and TRBJ2-6, the complete variable domain is EAQVTQNPRYLITVTGKKLTVTCSQNMNHEYMSWYRQDPGLGLRQIYYSMNVEVTDKGDVPEGYKVSRKEKRNFPLILESPSPNQTSLYFCASSFRGGGTISGANVLTFGAGSRLTVL.

The chain has TRBV7-6 and TRBJ2-3; TRBD2 agrees at 7 bases. Per the germline V gene, CDR1 is SGHVS and CDR2 is FNYEAQ. V was pared by 0 bases and J by 0 bases, with 3 bases of the junction left unmatched. There are 16 residues in the CDR3. CDR3 sequence reads: CASSLAEGGSTDTQYF. Written as DNA, the CDR3 is TGTGCCAGCAGCTTAGCGGAGGGAGGGAGCACAGATACGCAGTATTTT.

The CDR3 is CASSQITAREAPLQETQYF. The CDR3 region has the DNA TGTGCCAGTAGTCAAATCACCGCGCGGGAGGCGCCCCTTCAAGAGACCCAGTACTTC. The chain couples TRBV19 to TRBJ2-5; 8 bases align to TRBD2. The CDR3 loop spans 19 amino acids. CDR1 and CDR2 (germline): LNHDA, SQIVND (reference sequence). Trimming took 5 bases from V and 2 from J; bases not matched to a gene: 19.

This rearrangement joins TRBV2 to TRBJ2-1; 11 bases agree with TRBD2. In germline, CDR1 is SNHLY, CDR2 FYNNEI. Trimming at V came to 6 bases and at J to 3 bases, leaving 7 bases not matched to a gene. The CDR3 is made up of 16 amino acids. The CDR3 DNA is TGTGCCAGCAGGACACCGGGACTAGCGGACTACAATGAGCAGTTCTTC. Translation gives CASRTPGLADYNEQFF. The variable domain in full, completed from reference TRBV2 and TRBJ2-1, reads EPEVTQTPSHQVTQMGQEVILRCVPISNHLYFYWYRQILGQKVEFLVSFYNNEISEKSEIFDDQFSVERPDGSNFTLKIRSTKLEDSAMYFCASRTPGLADYNEQFFGPGTRLTVL.